This T cell receptor (beta chain) is drawn from a study of T-cell memory formation after mild COVID-19. This CDR3 comprises 15 residues. V trimming: 10 bases; J trimming: 7 bases; junction bases outside the gene matches: 12. Germline-derived CDR1 and CDR2 are SGHTA and FQGNSA. This clonotype was counted between two and nine times. The 5'RACE method, run with constant-segment primers, produced TCR alpha and TCR beta cDNA libraries (carrying sample barcodes and UMIs). TCRdb re-called the 5' RACE reads through MiXCR, storing one row per CDR3 protein. The repertoire holds a few hundred thousand distinct CDR3 sequences, 15% to 20% seen once, with roughly 23% in the top ten.

The V and J genes are TRBV7-2 and TRBJ2-1, with TRBD2 identical over 11 bases. The receptor was derived from a man younger than 35 who had mild COVID-19 (a few samples of this study predate the infection). Cell type and time point are not known. The specimen sequenced was PBMCs or a T cell subset sorted from them (not recorded which). The CDR3 is CATARGLAGGNEQFF. The CDR3 bases are TGTGCCACAGCCCGGGGGCTAGCGGGGGGAAATGAGCAGTTCTTC. The variable domain in full, completed from reference TRBV7-2 and TRBJ2-1, reads GAGVSQSPSNKVTEKGKDVELRCDPISGHTALYWYRQSLGQGLEFLIYFQGNSAPDKSGLPSDRFSAERTGGSVSTLTIQRTQQEDSAVYLCATARGLAGGNEQFFGPGTRLTVL.